A single sample gave rise to the 19 T cell receptor beta chains below, sequenced in a study of blood T cells in healthy people across ages. A second PCR, run for about 7 to 11 cycles, used a sample-barcoded 5' primer plus a J-beta primer mix. TCRdb recomputed calls from the 5' RACE reads with MiXCR, one row per CDR3 protein. The sample contains approximately 780,000 distinct CDR3 sequences, roughly 25% of which appear only once. The data also belong to a second study, concerning T cells of mothers and their children.

Sequenced input: blood. These receptors were taken from a boy aged 10-17 years in good health.

The chain employs TRBV9 and TRBJ2-1; 9 bases fit TRBD2. The CDR3 extends over 16 amino acids. Per the germline V gene, CDR1 is SGDLS and CDR2 is YYNGEE. V gave up 0 bases and J gave up 6 bases; unmatched junction bases: 7. CDR3 residues: CASSVDLAGTFNEQFF. CDR3 DNA sequence: TGTGCCAGCAGCGTAGATCTAGCGGGGACCTTCAATGAGCAGTTCTTC.

This clonotype has a handful of counts. The chain carries TRBV28 and TRBJ2-1; 10 positions agree with TRBD2. The CDR3 runs 18 residues. From germline, CDR1 is MDHEN and CDR2 SYDVKM. Unmatched junction bases numbered 13, after V lost 4 bases and J lost 4 bases. CDR3 region: CASSSPFLAGEPYNEQFF. The CDR3 nucleotides are TGTGCCAGCAGTTCACCCTTCCTAGCGGGGGAACCTTACAATGAGCAGTTCTTC.

The genes are TRBV5-1 and TRBJ2-1, with 7 bases identical to TRBD1. The V gene end was trimmed by 4 bases and the J gene end by 5 bases; junction bases not matched to a gene: 6. Germline V CDR1 and CDR2: SGHRS, YFSETQ. CDR3 size: 14 residues. CDR3 sequence reads: CASSRGTEDNEQFF. Here the CDR3 DNA reads TGCGCCAGCAGCAGAGGGACAGAAGACAATGAGCAGTTCTTC. The entire variable domain, with the rest obtained from reference TRBV5-1 and TRBJ2-1, is as follows: KAGVTQTPRYLIKTRGQQVTLSCSPISGHRSVSWYQQTPGQGLQFLFEYFSETQRNKGNFPGRFSGRQFSNSRSEMNVSTLELGDSALYLCASSRGTEDNEQFFGPGTRLTVL.

This chain connects TRBV3-1 to TRBJ1-3, with D unclear. CDR3 length: 14 amino acids. Trimming removed 0 bases from V and 0 bases from J, with 3 bases in between. Germline V gene lookup returns CDR1 LGHDT and CDR2 YNNKEL (reference sequence). CDR3: CASSQEVSGNTIYF. Here the CDR3 DNA reads TGTGCCAGCAGCCAAGAGGTCTCTGGAAACACCATATATTTT.

This clonotype was detected only a few times. The chain combines TRBV29-1 with TRBJ2-7, with D unresolved. Germline V lookup: CDR1 SQVTM, CDR2 ANQGSEA. The CDR3 sequence is 11 residues long. The V end was cut by 3 bases, the J end by 3 bases, with 6 bases between. The CDR3 nucleotides read TGCAGCGTTGAGTGGGACTACGAGCAGTACTTC. This sequence encodes CSVEWDYEQYF.

Only a few counts were recorded for this clonotype. V is TRBV25-1 and J is TRBJ2-5, with 9 bases lining up with TRBD1. Unmatched junction bases numbered 9, after V lost 5 bases and J lost 5 bases. CDR3 length: 15 amino acids. Germline V CDR1 and CDR2: MGHDK, SYGVNS. DNA of the CDR3: TGTGCCAGCAGTTGGAGGACAGGGGTCGTCGAGACCCAGTACTTC. Its translation: CASSWRTGVVETQYF.

J is TRBJ2-2 and V is TRBV4-2; D not certain. Germline V lookup: CDR1 LGHNA, CDR2 YNFKEQ. V shed 1 base and J shed 5 bases, with 5 bases lying between them. The CDR3 covers 13 residues. The CDR3 spells CASSQGPTGELFF. CDR3 coding DNA: TGTGCCAGCAGCCAAGGTCCAACCGGGGAGCTGTTTTTT.

This chain connects TRBV10-3 to TRBJ2-1; the match to TRBD1 covers 7 bases. CDR1 and CDR2 (germline): ENHRY, SYGVKD. V was pared by 0 bases and J by 8 bases, with 4 bases of the junction left unmatched. The CDR3 sequence is 14 residues long. CDR3 amino acids: CAISESTGFHEQFF. The CDR3 DNA follows: TGTGCCATCAGTGAGTCGACAGGGTTTCATGAGCAGTTCTTC.

CDR3 region: CSVGSAGSYEQYF. The CDR3 nucleotides read TGCAGCGTCGGGAGTGCGGGGTCCTACGAGCAGTACTTC. The chain combines TRBV29-1 with TRBJ2-7; tentative D call: TRBD2 (6 bases). This CDR3 contains 13 residues. The V gene lost 6 bases and the J gene lost 1 base, with 13 bases spanning the gap. Germline V CDR1 and CDR2: SQVTM, ANQGSEA.

The chain couples TRBV28 to TRBJ1-2; tentatively, D is TRBD1 (5 bases). This CDR3 is built from 17 residues. The V end lost 3 bases, the J end lost 0 bases, and 17 bases lay between the germline ends. Germline CDR1 and CDR2: MDHEN and SYDVKM. Here the CDR3 reads CASSLVDRKKSNYGYTF. The CDR3 region has the DNA TGTGCCAGCAGTTTGGTCGACAGAAAAAAATCTAACTATGGCTACACCTTC.

V gene TRBV9 combines with J gene TRBJ2-6; 9 bases line up with TRBD2. Trimming at V came to 3 bases and at J to 0 bases, leaving 1 base not matched to a gene. CDR3 length: 16 residues. The germline V gene encodes CDR1 SGDLS and CDR2 YYNGEE. The CDR3, as DNA: TGTGCCAGCAGCGGAGCGGGGGGCTCTGGGGCCAACGTCCTGACTTTC. This encodes CASSGAGGSGANVLTF.

This clonotype has a handful of counts. This chain uses TRBV7-2 with TRBJ1-5; D is uncertain. From germline, CDR1 is SGHTA and CDR2 FQGNSA. V was pared by 5 bases and J by 6 bases, with 14 bases between. The CDR3 is made up of 14 amino acids. Here the CDR3 reads CASSRVEGSQPQHF. In DNA form, the CDR3 reads TGTGCCAGCAGCCGAGTGGAGGGCAGTCAGCCCCAGCATTTT.

This CDR3 reads CASSGYASGGAQETQYF. CDR3 sequence (DNA): TGTGCCAGCAGTGGGTACGCGAGCGGGGGGGCCCAAGAGACCCAGTACTTC. J is TRBJ2-5 and V is TRBV2; TRBD2 matches 10 bases. Germline lookup yields CDR1 SNHLY and CDR2 FYNNEI. Germline trimming cut 4 bases from V and 1 base from J; bases unmatched to any gene: 9. CDR3 length equals 17 residues.

In DNA form, the CDR3 reads TGCAGTGCTAGAACGACCTCAGGGGCGAACACTGAAGCTTTCTTT. Residues: CSARTTSGANTEAFF. The rearrangement links TRBV20-1 to TRBJ1-1; maybe TRBD1 (6 bases). The CDR3 has 15 residues. CDR1 is DFQATT, CDR2 SNEGSKA, per germline (reference sequence). Trimming pared 2 bases from V and 1 base from J, leaving 14 bases between.

In regard to this clonotype: Its ends do not fully match the called genes, so a read error is possible. The chain couples TRBV29-1 to TRBJ2-1; 10 bases align to TRBD2. CDR3 length: 16 amino acids. Germline V lookup: CDR1 SQVTM, CDR2 ANQGSEA. The CDR3 DNA reads as TGCATCGTTGAACTAGCGGGGTCTGTCACCTACAATGAGCAGTTCTTC. It translates to CIVELAGSVTYNEQFF.

The rearrangement uses TRBV6-1 and TRBJ2-7; TRBD2 aligns across 9 bases. This CDR3 contains 16 residues. CDR1 and CDR2 from the germline V gene are MNHNS and SASEGT. V shed 5 bases and J 6 bases; nucleotides not matched to a gene: 14. In nucleotides, the CDR3 is TGTGCCAGCAGTCGCCGGGTAGCGGGGGCCAGGGGCGAGCAGTACTTC. This gives the protein CASSRRVAGARGEQYF.

The rearrangement links TRBV12-3 or TRBV12-4 to TRBJ1-2, with D possibly TRBD1 on 6 matching bases. Trimming left V 3 bases short and J 6 bases short, with 11 bases between. The CDR3 is 13 amino acids. The CDR3 sequence: CASSFPQGNGYTF. The CDR3 coding sequence is TGTGCCAGCAGTTTTCCACAGGGAAATGGCTACACCTTC.

In its sample, this clonotype was seen a few times. The chain couples TRBV29-1 to TRBJ2-7; 8 nucleotides align to TRBD1. The CDR3 runs 13 residues. Trimming took 5 bases from V and 3 from J; bases not matched to a gene: 6. The germline gives CDR1 SQVTM, CDR2 ANQGSEA. CDR3 loop: CSVSTGADYEQYF. For the CDR3, the DNA is TGCAGCGTTTCGACAGGGGCTGACTACGAGCAGTACTTC.

A few counts support this clonotype. The chain links TRBV14 to TRBJ2-5, with D perhaps matching TRBD2 (6 bases). This CDR3 has 15 residues. V was pared by 0 bases and J by 5 bases, with 13 bases between. Looked up from germline, CDR1 is SGHDN and CDR2 is FVKESK. The CDR3 region has the DNA TGTGCCAGCAGCCAAGAACTGAGGCGGGGTGAGACCCAGTACTTC. Protein sequence: CASSQELRRGETQYF.